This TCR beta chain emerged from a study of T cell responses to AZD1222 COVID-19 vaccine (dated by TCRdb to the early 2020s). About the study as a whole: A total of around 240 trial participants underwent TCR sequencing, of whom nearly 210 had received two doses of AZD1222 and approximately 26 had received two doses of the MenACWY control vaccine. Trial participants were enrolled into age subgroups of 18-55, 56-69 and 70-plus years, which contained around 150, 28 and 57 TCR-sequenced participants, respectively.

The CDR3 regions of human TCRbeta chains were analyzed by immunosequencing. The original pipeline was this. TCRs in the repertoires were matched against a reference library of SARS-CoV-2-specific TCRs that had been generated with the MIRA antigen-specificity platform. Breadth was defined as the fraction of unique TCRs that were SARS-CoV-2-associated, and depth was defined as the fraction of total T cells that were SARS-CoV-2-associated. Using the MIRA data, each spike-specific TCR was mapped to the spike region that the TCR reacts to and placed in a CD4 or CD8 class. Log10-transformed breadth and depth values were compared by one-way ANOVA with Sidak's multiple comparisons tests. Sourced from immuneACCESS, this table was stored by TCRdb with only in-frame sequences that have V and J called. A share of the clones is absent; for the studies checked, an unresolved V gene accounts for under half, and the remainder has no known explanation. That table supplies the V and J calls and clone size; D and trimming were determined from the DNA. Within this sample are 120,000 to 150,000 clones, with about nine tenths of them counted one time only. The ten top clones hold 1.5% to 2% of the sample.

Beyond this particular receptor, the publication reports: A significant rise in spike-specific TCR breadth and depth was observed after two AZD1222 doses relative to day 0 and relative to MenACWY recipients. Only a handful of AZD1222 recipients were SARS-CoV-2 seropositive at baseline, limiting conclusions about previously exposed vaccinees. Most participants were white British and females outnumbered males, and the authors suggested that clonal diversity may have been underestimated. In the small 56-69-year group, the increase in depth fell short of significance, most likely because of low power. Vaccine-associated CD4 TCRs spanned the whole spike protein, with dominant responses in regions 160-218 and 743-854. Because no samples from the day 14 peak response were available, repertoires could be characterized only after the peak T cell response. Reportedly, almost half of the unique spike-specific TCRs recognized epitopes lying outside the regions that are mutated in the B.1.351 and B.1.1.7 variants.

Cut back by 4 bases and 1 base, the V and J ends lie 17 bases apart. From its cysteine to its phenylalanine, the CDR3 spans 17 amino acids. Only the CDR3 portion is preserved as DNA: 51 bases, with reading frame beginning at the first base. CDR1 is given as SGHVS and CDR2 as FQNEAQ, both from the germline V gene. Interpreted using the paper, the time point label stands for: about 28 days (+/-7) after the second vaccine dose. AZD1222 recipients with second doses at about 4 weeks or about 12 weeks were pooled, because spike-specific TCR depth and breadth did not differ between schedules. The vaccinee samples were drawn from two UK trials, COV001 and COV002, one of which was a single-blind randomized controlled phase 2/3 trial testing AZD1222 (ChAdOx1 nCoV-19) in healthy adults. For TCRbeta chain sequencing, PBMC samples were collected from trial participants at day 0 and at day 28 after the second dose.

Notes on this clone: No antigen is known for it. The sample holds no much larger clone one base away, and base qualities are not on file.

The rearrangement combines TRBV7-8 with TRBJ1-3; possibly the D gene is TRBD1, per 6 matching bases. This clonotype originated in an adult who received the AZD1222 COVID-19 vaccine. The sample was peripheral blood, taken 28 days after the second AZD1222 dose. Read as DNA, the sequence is TGTGCCAGCAGCTCAAGCGGGGGGGCGCGATCTGGAAACACCATATATTTT. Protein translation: CASSSSGGARSGNTIYF.